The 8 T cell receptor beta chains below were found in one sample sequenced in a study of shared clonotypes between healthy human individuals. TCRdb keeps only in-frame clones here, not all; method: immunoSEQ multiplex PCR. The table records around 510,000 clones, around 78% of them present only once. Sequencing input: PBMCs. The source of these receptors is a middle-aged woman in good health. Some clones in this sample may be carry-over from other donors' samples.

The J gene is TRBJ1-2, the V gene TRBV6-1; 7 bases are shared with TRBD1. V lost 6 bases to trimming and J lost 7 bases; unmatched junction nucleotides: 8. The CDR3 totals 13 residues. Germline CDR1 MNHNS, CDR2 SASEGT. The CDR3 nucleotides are TGTGCCAGCAGCCCCGACAGGGCTGGTGGCTACACCTTC. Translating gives CASSPDRAGGYTF.

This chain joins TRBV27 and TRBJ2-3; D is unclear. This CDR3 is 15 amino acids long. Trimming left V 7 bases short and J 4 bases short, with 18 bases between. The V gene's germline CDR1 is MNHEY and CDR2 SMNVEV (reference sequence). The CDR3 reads CASNLLGNSADTQYF. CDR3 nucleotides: TGTGCCAGCAATCTTCTAGGGAACTCGGCAGATACGCAGTATTTT.

The CDR3 sequence is CSVERSIYNEQFF. CDR3 DNA sequence: TGCAGCGTTGAACGATCCATTTACAATGAGCAGTTCTTC. The chain recombines TRBV29-1 with TRBJ2-1; no firm D call. Looked up from germline, CDR1 is SQVTM and CDR2 is ANQGSEA. This CDR3 spans 13 amino acids. Trimming took 2 bases from V and 4 from J, leaving 9 bases between them.

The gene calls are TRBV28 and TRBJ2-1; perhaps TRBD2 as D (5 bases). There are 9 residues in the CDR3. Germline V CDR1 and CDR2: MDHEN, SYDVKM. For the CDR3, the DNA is TGTGCTAGTGGGAGTGGCCAGTTCTTC. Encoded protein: CASGSGQFF.

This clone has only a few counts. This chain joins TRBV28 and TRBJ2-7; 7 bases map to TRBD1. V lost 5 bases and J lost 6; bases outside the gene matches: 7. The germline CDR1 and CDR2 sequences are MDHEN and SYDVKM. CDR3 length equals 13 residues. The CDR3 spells CASSQSTGIEQYF. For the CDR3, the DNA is TGTGCCAGCAGTCAATCGACAGGGATCGAGCAGTACTTC.

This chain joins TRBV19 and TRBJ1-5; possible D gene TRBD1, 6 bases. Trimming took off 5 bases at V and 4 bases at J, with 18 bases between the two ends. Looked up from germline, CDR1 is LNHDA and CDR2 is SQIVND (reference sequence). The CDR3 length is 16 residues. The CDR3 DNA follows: TGTGCCAGTAGTCCCCCCCTGGGGCAGGGGAATCAGCCCCAGCATTTT. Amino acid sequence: CASSPPLGQGNQPQHF.

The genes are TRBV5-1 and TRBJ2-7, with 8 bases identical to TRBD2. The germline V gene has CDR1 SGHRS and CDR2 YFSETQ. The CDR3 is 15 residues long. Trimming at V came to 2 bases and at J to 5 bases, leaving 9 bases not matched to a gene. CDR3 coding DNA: TGCGCCAGCAGCTTAACGGATTCGGGGGGGCACGAGCAGTACTTC. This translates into CASSLTDSGGHEQYF.

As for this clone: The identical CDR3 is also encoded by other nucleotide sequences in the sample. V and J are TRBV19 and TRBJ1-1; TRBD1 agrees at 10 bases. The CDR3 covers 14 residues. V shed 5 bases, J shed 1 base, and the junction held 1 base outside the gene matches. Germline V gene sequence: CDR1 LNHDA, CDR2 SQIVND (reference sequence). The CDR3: CASSRQGANTEAFF. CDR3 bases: TGTGCCAGTAGTCGACAGGGGGCGAACACTGAAGCTTTCTTT. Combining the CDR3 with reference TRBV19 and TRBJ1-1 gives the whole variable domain DGGITQSPKYLFRKEGQNVTLSCEQNLNHDAMYWYRQDPGQGLRLIYYSQIVNDFQKGDIAEGYSVSREKKESFPLTVTSAQKNPTAFYLCASSRQGANTEAFFGQGTRLTVV.